This passage covers 9 T cell receptor beta chains from one sample sequenced in a study of blood T cell repertoires in COVID-19. TCRdb's copy holds only in-frame clones and misses some; the assay was immunoSEQ multiplex PCR. The data hold over 300,000 clones, with approximately 85% observed a single time. The source material was PBMCs or T cells enriched from blood (not recorded which). The source of these receptors is a young man who had recovered from COVID-19.

The chain employs TRBV30 and TRBJ1-5; perhaps TRBD1 as D (5 bases). Germline V gene lookup returns CDR1 GTSNPN and CDR2 SVGIG (reference sequence). V lost 0 bases, J lost 3 bases, and 12 bases lay in between. The CDR3 totals 15 residues. The chain's CDR3 is CAWSVQGVDNQPQHF. The CDR3, as DNA: TGTGCCTGGAGTGTACAAGGGGTTGACAATCAGCCCCAGCATTTT.

This chain's CDR3 is CAWSDRGNTEAFF. The CDR3 DNA reads TGTGCCTGGAGTGACCGGGGGAACACTGAAGCTTTCTTT. The chain is built from TRBV30 and TRBJ1-1; D remains unclear. Trimming left V 1 base short and J 1 base short, with 7 bases between. Germline V gene lookup returns CDR1 GTSNPN and CDR2 SVGIG (reference sequence). The CDR3 extends over 13 amino acids.

The chain links TRBV10-3 to TRBJ2-7, with D possibly matching TRBD1 (5 bases). Trimming left V 4 bases short and J 1 base short, with 8 bases between. CDR3 length equals 13 residues. The germline V gene has CDR1 ENHRY and CDR2 SYGVKD. This chain's CDR3 is CAISVQVSYEQYF. The CDR3, as DNA: TGTGCCATCAGTGTACAGGTTTCCTACGAGCAGTACTTC.

The chain links TRBV30 to TRBJ2-6; TRBD1 aligns across 8 bases. The CDR3 sequence is 21 residues long. V lost 0 bases and J lost 0; bases outside the gene matches: 16. Per the germline V gene, CDR1 is GTSNPN and CDR2 is SVGIG (reference sequence). The CDR3, as DNA: TGTGCCTGGAGTGTAATTGTTGTCAGGGGGCTCCCAAACTCTGGGGCCAACGTCCTGACTTTC. Translation gives CAWSVIVVRGLPNSGANVLTF.

The chain links TRBV7-3 to TRBJ2-2, with a tentative D call TRBD1 (6 bases). Germline CDR1 SGHTA, CDR2 FQGTGA. The ends were cut back, 3 bases at V and 4 bases at J, with 15 bases in the middle. This CDR3 is 16 amino acids long. CDR3: CASSFPPGHSTGELFF. The DNA of the CDR3 is TGTGCCAGCAGCTTCCCACCGGGACATTCCACCGGGGAGCTGTTTTTT.

The V gene is TRBV30, the J gene TRBJ1-2; 9 bases map to TRBD1. Germline-derived CDR1 and CDR2 are GTSNPN and SVGIG (reference sequence). V shed 3 bases, J shed 7 bases, and the junction held 6 bases outside the gene matches. The CDR3 loop spans 13 amino acids. CDR3 protein: CAWRRTGAGGYTF. The CDR3 bases are TGTGCCTGGAGAAGGACAGGGGCGGGTGGCTACACCTTC.

The chain has TRBV10-3 and TRBJ2-1; 10 nucleotides match TRBD2. The CDR3 is 18 residues long. The junction had 9 bases not matched to a gene; V was cut back by 4 bases and J by 0 bases. Germline V lookup: CDR1 ENHRY, CDR2 SYGVKD. CDR3 DNA sequence: TGTGCCATCAGTGTTATAGCGGGGGGTACGAGCTCCTACAATGAGCAGTTCTTC. Its translation is CAISVIAGGTSSYNEQFF.

This clone was detected once. The chain employs TRBV5-1 and TRBJ1-2; D is possibly TRBD1 (5 bases). This CDR3 has 15 amino acids. Trimming removed 4 bases from V and 5 bases from J, with 18 bases in between. Germline CDR1 reads SGHRS; CDR2 reads YFSETQ. The CDR3 loop reads CASSRSLGTDYGYTF. In DNA form, the CDR3 reads TGCGCCAGCAGCCGCTCTTTGGGGACTGATTATGGCTACACCTTC.

The V call is TRBV24-1, the J call TRBJ2-3; 8 bases match TRBD1. V was pared by 5 bases and J by 0 bases, with 12 bases of the junction left unmatched. This CDR3 spans 18 amino acids. CDR1 and CDR2 (germline): KGHDR, SFDVKD. The CDR3 bases are TGTGCCACCAGTGGAGGGACAGGAGAACCTTCTAGCACAGATACGCAGTATTTT. Its translation is CATSGGTGEPSSTDTQYF.